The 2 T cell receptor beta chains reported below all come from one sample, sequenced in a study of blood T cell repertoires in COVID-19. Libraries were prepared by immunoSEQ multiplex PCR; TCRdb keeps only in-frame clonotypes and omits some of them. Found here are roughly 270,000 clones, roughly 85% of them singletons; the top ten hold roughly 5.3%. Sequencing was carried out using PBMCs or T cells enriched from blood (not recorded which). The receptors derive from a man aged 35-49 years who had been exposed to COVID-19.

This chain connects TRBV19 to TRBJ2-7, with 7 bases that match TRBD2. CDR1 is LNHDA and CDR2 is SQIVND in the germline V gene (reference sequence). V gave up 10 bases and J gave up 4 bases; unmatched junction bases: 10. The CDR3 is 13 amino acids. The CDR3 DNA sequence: TGTGCCACCAAAGCCCCTAGCGGATACGAGCAGTACTTC. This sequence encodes CATKAPSGYEQYF.

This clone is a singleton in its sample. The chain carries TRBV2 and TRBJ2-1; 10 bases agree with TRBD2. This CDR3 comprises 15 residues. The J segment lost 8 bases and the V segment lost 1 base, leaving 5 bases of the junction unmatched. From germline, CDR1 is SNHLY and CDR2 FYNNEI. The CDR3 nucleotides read TGTGCCAGCAGTGAAGTGGCTAGCGGGAGCTATGAGCAGTTCTTC. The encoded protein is CASSEVASGSYEQFF.